A selection of T cell receptor beta chains follows, all from one sample in a study of neurological immune-mediated disorders. MiXCR, run by TCRdb on the 5' RACE reads, gives a single entry per CDR3 protein. The sample includes 28,000 or so distinct CDR3 sequences, 12% of them seen just once. The material sequenced was PBMCs. These receptors were collected from a man between 60 and 75 years old in good health. Each CDR3 is given with its conserved first and last residue. The D gene is left open where the match is weak. The size of a clone is reported for some rows only, either as once, few or many, or as a class for expanded clones.

many	.	TRBV28	TRBJ1-5	CASSPRVFSNQPQHF	TGTGCCAGCAGTCCCAGGGTATTCAGCAATCAGCCCCAGCATTTT
many	.	TRBV29-1	TRBJ2-1	CSVDPGLLSYNEQFF	TGCAGCGTTGACCCGGGGCTCCTGTCGTACAATGAGCAGTTCTTC
.	.	TRBV4-1	TRBJ2-1	CASQDENLKGRQFF	TGCGCCAGCCAAGATGAGAACTTGAAGGGGCGGCAGTTCTTC
many	.	TRBV20-1	TRBJ2-5	CSAREAAQQETQYF	TGCAGTGCTAGAGAGGCGGCTCAACAAGAGACCCAGTACTTC
many	TRBD2	TRBV5-6	TRBJ2-5	CASSLAVAGGFETQYF	TGTGCCAGCAGCTTGGCGGTAGCGGGGGGGTTTGAGACCCAGTACTTC
many	TRBD1	TRBV2	TRBJ1-1	CASRRDRGETFF	TGTGCCAGCAGGAGGGACAGGGGGGAAACTTTCTTT
many	.	TRBV24-1	TRBJ2-6	CATSDVVRDGLSGANVLTF	TGTGCCACCAGTGACGTAGTCCGGGACGGTCTCTCTGGGGCCAACGTCCTGACTTTC
many	.	TRBV12-3/TRBV12-4	TRBJ2-1	CASSLGWEDYNEQFF	TGTGCCAGCAGTTTAGGTTGGGAAGACTACAATGAGCAGTTCTTC
many	.	TRBV15	TRBJ2-7	CATSRVGEREQYF	TGTGCCACCAGCAGAGTTGGGGAACGGGAGCAGTACTTC
.	TRBD1	TRBV12-3/TRBV12-4	TRBJ1-4	CASRSGQGLAEKLFF	TGTGCCAGCAGAAGCGGACAGGGGCTGGCTGAAAAACTCTTTTTT
many	.	TRBV5-6	TRBJ2-7	CASSFLQTLSYEQYF	TGTGCCAGCAGCTTCCTTCAGACCCTCTCCTACGAGCAGTACTTC
many	.	TRBV14	TRBJ2-7	CASSPAGALRYEQYF	TGTGCCAGCAGCCCAGCAGGGGCGCTCCGTTACGAGCAGTACTTC
.	.	TRBV5-1	TRBJ1-2	CASSEDRYGYTF	TGCGCCAGCAGCGAGGACAGATATGGCTACACCTTC
many	.	TRBV6-6	TRBJ1-5	CASNRAGAAQPQHF	TGTGCCAGCAACCGGGCGGGGGCTGCGCAGCCCCAGCATTTT
few	.	TRBV5-1	TRBJ1-1	CTSSRGRGMNTEALF	TGCACCAGCAGCCGGGGCCGGGGGATGAACACTGAAGCTCTCTTT
many	TRBD1	TRBV20-1	TRBJ2-5	CSATRQGVETQYF	TGCAGTGCCACTAGACAGGGCGTGGAGACCCAGTACTTC
.	TRBD1	TRBV29-1	TRBJ1-2	CSVDLLGTENGYTF	TGCAGCGTTGATTTACTGGGGACAGAGAATGGCTACACCTTC
many	.	TRBV4-3	TRBJ1-6	CASSQEADYNSPLHF	TGCGCCAGCAGCCAAGAAGCGGACTATAATTCACCCCTCCACTTT
medium-sized	.	TRBV21-1	TRBJ1-6	CASSKSRTEGYNSPLHF	TGTGCCAGCAGCAAAAGTAGGACAGAGGGCTATAATTCACCCCTCCACTTT
many	.	TRBV11-2	TRBJ2-2	CASSRTGELFF	TGTGCCAGCAGCCGCACCGGGGAGCTGTTTTTT
many	.	TRBV10-2	TRBJ1-5	CASSTQGPDQPQHF	TGCGCCAGCAGTACGCAGGGGCCGGATCAGCCCCAGCATTTT
many	.	TRBV7-9	TRBJ2-3	CASSLEGSTDTQYF	TGTGCCAGCAGCTTAGAAGGTAGCACAGATACGCAGTATTTT
many	.	TRBV7-2	TRBJ1-5	CASSLVSGSNQPQHF	TGTGCCAGCAGCTTAGTCTCAGGGAGCAATCAGCCCCAGCATTTT
many	TRBD1	TRBV10-3	TRBJ1-1	CAISDPNLTGYYSTEAFF	TGTGCCATCAGTGACCCCAACCTGACAGGGTACTACAGCACTGAAGCTTTCTTT
many	TRBD2	TRBV18	TRBJ2-5	CASSLGLAGETQYF	TGTGCCAGCTCGCTAGGACTAGCGGGAGAGACCCAGTACTTC
many	TRBD2	TRBV20-1	TRBJ2-3	CSASGGGADTQYF	TGCAGTGCTAGTGGCGGGGGGGCGGATACGCAGTATTTT
many	TRBD1	TRBV5-1	TRBJ2-2	CASSLYGTGNTGELFF	TGCGCCAGCAGCTTGTACGGGACAGGAAACACCGGGGAGCTGTTTTTT
many	.	TRBV5-5	TRBJ2-7	CASSFTLFPLEVNF	TGTGCCAGCAGCTTTACCCTTTTTCCGCTGGAGGTGAACTTC
many	TRBD2	TRBV20-1	TRBJ2-7	CSARDRLAGSPYEQYF	TGCAGTGCTAGAGATCGACTAGCGGGATCCCCCTACGAGCAGTACTTC
many	.	TRBV7-9	TRBJ2-2	CASSFTGPSGELFF	TGTGCCAGCAGCTTCACAGGGCCCTCGGGGGAGCTGTTTTTT
medium-sized	.	TRBV20-1	TRBJ2-1	CSARDGRTHNEQFF	TGCAGTGCTAGAGATGGACGGACCCACAATGAGCAGTTCTTC
once	TRBD2	TRBV5-5	TRBJ2-7	CASSPYTVAGVFYEQYF	TGTGCCAGCAGCCCTTACACGGTTGCGGGAGTGTTCTACGAGCAGTACTTC
medium-sized	.	TRBV20-1	TRBJ1-5	CSADGGVNQPQHF	TGCAGTGCCGATGGAGGGGTTAATCAGCCCCAGCATTTT
many	.	TRBV7-2	TRBJ2-3	CASSLTGSDTQYF	TGTGCCAGCAGCTTAACCGGGTCAGATACGCAGTATTTT
many	TRBD2	TRBV28	TRBJ2-1	CASSPRLAGVYNEQFF	TGTGCCAGCAGCCCCCGACTAGCGGGAGTGTACAATGAGCAGTTCTTC
.	TRBD2	TRBV5-1	TRBJ2-1	CASSLVGGGGIDEQFF	TGCGCCAGCAGCTTGGTTGGCGGGGGAGGTATCGATGAGCAGTTCTTC
many	.	TRBV15	TRBJ1-2	CATSRDHYGYTF	TGTGCCACCAGCAGAGACCACTATGGCTACACCTTC
many	TRBD1	TRBV4-3	TRBJ1-5	CASSQDVTGEGGQPQHF	TGCGCCAGCAGCCAAGATGTAACAGGGGAAGGGGGTCAGCCCCAGCATTTT
many	.	TRBV7-6	TRBJ2-2	CASSLVPALGTGELFF	TGTGCCAGCAGCTTAGTCCCAGCCTTAGGCACCGGGGAGCTGTTTTTT
.	TRBD2	TRBV5-1	TRBJ2-1	CASSLGTSGGPGDEQFF	TGCGCCAGCAGCTTGGGGACTAGCGGGGGGCCAGGTGATGAGCAGTTCTTC
medium-sized	.	TRBV29-1	TRBJ2-7	CSVAPTSYEQYF	TGCAGCGTTGCCCCGACTAGCTACGAGCAGTACTTC
many	.	TRBV3-1	TRBJ2-2	CASTSTARFFVTGELFF	TGTGCCAGCACCTCCACCGCCAGGTTCTTCGTCACCGGGGAGCTGTTTTTT